The next 8 T cell receptor beta chains were all read from a single sample in a study of T cell repertoires in cytomegalovirus infection. Each CDR3 protein is one row after TCRdb ran MiXCR on the reads. The sample carries roughly 230,000 distinct CDR3 sequences, around 6.6% recorded once. Sequenced material: PBMCs. The receptor set was obtained from a human donor in good health (CMV status not recorded). Some clones in this sample may be carry-over from other donors' samples.

This clonotype appeared once. Germline and junction disagree at one end, which may indicate a read error. The chain is built from TRBV11-2 and TRBJ2-5; D gene unclear. The CDR3 is made up of 13 amino acids. Germline V gene sequence: CDR1 SGHAT, CDR2 FQNNGV. CDR3 in DNA: TGTGCCAGCAGCTTAGAACTTCTAGAGACCCTGTACTTC. It encodes CASSLELLETLYF.

The sample holds many counts of this clonotype. The DNA of the CDR3 is TGTGCCAGCAGCCCCACTCGGACAGAAGGAGATGGCTACACCTTC. Its translation: CASSPTRTEGDGYTF. The V call is TRBV7-9, the J call TRBJ1-2, with D possibly TRBD1 on 6 matching bases. The CDR3 is made up of 15 amino acids. Germline CDR1 SEHNR, CDR2 FQNEAQ (reference sequence). The germline V and J ends were trimmed by 5 bases and 6 bases, with 19 bases remaining between them.

This clonotype was detected many times. The V and J genes are TRBV5-5 and TRBJ2-1, with D possibly TRBD2 on 6 matching bases. The V gene's germline CDR1 is SGHKS and CDR2 YYEKEE (reference sequence). The germline V and J ends were trimmed by 5 bases and 0 bases, with 9 bases remaining between them. This CDR3 is built from 14 residues. CDR3 region: CASSRESSYNEQFF. CDR3 DNA sequence: TGTGCCAGCAGTCGGGAGAGCTCCTACAATGAGCAGTTCTTC.

Ten or more counts support this clonotype. The V call is TRBV10-2, the J call TRBJ1-3; the match to TRBD1 covers 8 bases. The CDR3 length is 14 residues. Losses at the gene ends were 2 bases for V and 5 bases for J; bases not matched to a gene: 2. Germline CDR1 WSHSY, CDR2 SAAADI. CDR3 coding DNA: TGCGCCAGCAGTGAGGGGACAGGACGAAACACCATATATTTT. It translates to CASSEGTGRNTIYF.

There are many counts of this clonotype. The chain's CDR3 is CSARDPKGAVSLAFF. In nucleotides, the CDR3 is TGCAGTGCTAGAGATCCGAAAGGGGCGGTTAGTTTGGCTTTCTTT. The chain combines TRBV20-1 with TRBJ1-1; perhaps TRBD1 as D (5 bases). Between the trimmed V and J ends, which lost 0 bases and 11 bases, there was a span of 22 bases. In germline, CDR1 is DFQATT, CDR2 SNEGSKA (reference sequence). The CDR3 contains 15 residues.

This clonotype came up many times. The chain has TRBV7-9 and TRBJ1-1; D might be TRBD1 (5 bases). CDR3 length: 13 amino acids. V gave up 5 bases and J gave up 1 base, with 8 bases separating them. Germline V gene data show CDR1 as SEHNR and CDR2 as FQNEAQ (reference sequence). The chain's CDR3 is CASSMDTNTEAFF. Written as DNA, the CDR3 is TGTGCCAGCAGCATGGACACGAACACTGAAGCTTTCTTT.

This clonotype was seen repeatedly, ten times or more. The chain combines TRBV20-1 with TRBJ1-6; D uncertain. The V gene's germline CDR1 is DFQATT and CDR2 SNEGSKA (reference sequence). The CDR3 covers 12 residues. Between the trimmed V and J ends, which lost 3 bases and 13 bases, there was a span of 13 bases. The CDR3: CSARATGKPLHF. DNA for the CDR3: TGCAGTGCTAGGGCGACCGGGAAGCCCCTCCACTTT.

This clonotype has more than one count but fewer than ten. J is TRBJ1-5 and V is TRBV20-1; D is perhaps TRBD1 (6 bases). CDR1 and CDR2 (germline): DFQATT, SNEGSKA (reference sequence). The CDR3 is made up of 14 amino acids. V shed 4 bases and J shed 2 bases, with 12 bases lying between them. CDR3 coding DNA: TGCAGTGCTACCCAGGGGTCTGGCAATCAGCCCCAGCATTTT. Amino acids: CSATQGSGNQPQHF.